The present entry profiles one T cell receptor beta chain with its context. Sequenced by immunoSEQ multiplex PCR; TCRdb stores in-frame clones only, minus some. This sample has around 290,000 clones, with approximately 90% found just once. The V gene's germline CDR1 is LNHDA and CDR2 SQIVND (reference sequence). The trim removed 5 bases at V and 6 bases at J, leaving 9 bases unmatched. This CDR3 spans 16 amino acids. These data belong to a study of blood T cell repertoires in COVID-19. The material sequenced was peripheral blood. J is TRBJ1-5 and V is TRBV19, with 11 positions matching TRBD1. This clonotype originated in a man aged 35 to 55 with acute or convalescent COVID-19. The CDR3 DNA reads TGTGCCAGTAGTCCCCGGACAGGGGGCGAGGTTCAGCCCCAGCATTTT. Translated: CASSPRTGGEVQPQHF.